These 22 T cell receptor beta chains share one sample of origin, sequenced in a study of T cell clusters in autoimmune cytopenias. TRB amplification used around 270 ng of peripheral blood genomic DNA. TRB was amplified by touch-down multiplex PCR, primer pools A and B combined. TCRdb re-called the multiplex PCR reads; every CDR3 protein appears as one record, without DNA. Its table records 10,000 to 15,000 distinct CDR3 sequences. The same sample was also studied in work on T cell repertoires in aging, cancer and after chemotherapy.

The sample was peripheral blood. Receptors originate from a human donor in good health.

This clonotype counts as medium-sized (0.01 to 0.1%) by frequency. This chain connects TRBV30 to TRBJ2-7. Germline values: CDR1 GTSNPN, CDR2 SVGIG (reference sequence). The CDR3 spans 13 residues. CDR3 region: CAWSSTQGYEQYF. The variable domain in full, completed from reference TRBV30 and TRBJ2-7, reads SQTIHQWPATLVQPVGSPLSLECTVEGTSNPNLYWYRQAAGRGLQLLFYSVGIGQISSEVPQNLSASRPQDRQFILSSKKLLLSDSGFYLCAWSSTQGYEQYFGPGTRLTVT.

The rearrangement uses TRBV7-2 and TRBJ2-1; TCRdb selects TRBD1, and the lack of DNA leaves this call unchecked. The CDR3 totals 19 residues. Per the germline V gene, CDR1 is SGHTA and CDR2 is FQGNSA. CDR3 loop: CASIPPGPRILSSYSEQFF.

The rearrangement links TRBV27 to TRBJ2-3; absent DNA, TCRdb's TRBD2 call cannot be checked. This CDR3 region has 15 residues. Germline V gene data show CDR1 as MNHEY and CDR2 as SMNVEV (reference sequence). The CDR3 region is CASSLWRGVADTQYF.

Its frequency marks this clonotype as medium-sized (0.01 to 0.1%). This chain connects TRBV19 to TRBJ1-1. The germline gives CDR1 LNHDA, CDR2 SQIVND (reference sequence). The CDR3 length is 14 residues. CDR3 protein: CASSLGLSGTEAFF.

V usage is TRBV10-3 and J usage is TRBJ2-1; the TCRdb call, TRBD2, lacks DNA for checking. Germline CDR1 ENHRY, CDR2 SYGVKD. The CDR3 runs to 18 residues. The CDR3 here is CAISEAPRLAGMYNEQFF.

This clonotype is medium-sized by frequency. V is TRBV27 and J is TRBJ2-7; no DNA is available, so the TRBD1 call from TCRdb remains unchecked. Germline CDR1 is MNHEY and CDR2 is SMNVEV (reference sequence). CDR3 size: 14 residues. CDR3 loop: CASSSQQGGDEQYF.

The CDR3 reads CASSNQGGESGYTF. The rearrangement joins TRBV5-1 to TRBJ1-2; as DNA is missing, the TRBD1 call by TCRdb cannot be tested. The length of the CDR3 is 14 residues. Looked up from germline, CDR1 is SGHRS and CDR2 is YFSETQ.

The V and J genes are TRBV20-1 and TRBJ1-2; absent DNA, TCRdb's TRBD1 call cannot be checked. Germline loops: CDR1 DFQATT, CDR2 SNEGSKA (reference sequence). CDR3 length equals 15 residues. CDR3 amino acids: CSASPGQGINYGYTF.

The chain is built from TRBV6-2 or TRBV6-3 and TRBJ1-2; the TRBD1 assignment by TCRdb is unverifiable without DNA. Germline V CDR1 and CDR2: MNHEY, SVGEGT. CDR3 size: 17 residues. CDR3 region: CASSYNNRDPGDYGYTF.

Its frequency marks this clonotype as medium-sized. This chain connects TRBV19 to TRBJ2-2; with no DNA, the TCRdb D assignment of TRBD1 cannot be verified. There are 16 residues in the CDR3. Germline assignment: CDR1 LNHDA and CDR2 SQIVND (reference sequence). This chain's CDR3 is CASRESPGGNTGELFF. Full variable domain (outside the CDR3, taken from reference TRBV19 and TRBJ2-2): DGGITQSPKYLFRKEGQNVTLSCEQNLNHDAMYWYRQDPGQGLRLIYYSQIVNDFQKGDIAEGYSVSREKKESFPLTVTSAQKNPTAFYLCASRESPGGNTGELFFGEGSRLTVL.

The chain recombines TRBV18 with TRBJ1-2; TCRdb picks TRBD1, but there is no DNA to check that call. Per germline, CDR1 KGHSH and CDR2 LQKENI. The CDR3 length is 17 residues. CDR3 residues: CASSPLAATGADYGYTF. The full variable domain, in which reference TRBV18 and TRBJ1-2 provide the parts outside the CDR3, is NAGVMQNPRHLVRRRGQEARLRCSPMKGHSHVYWYRQLPEEGLKFMVYLQKENIIDESGMPKERFSAEFPKEGPSILRIQQVVRGDSAAYFCASSPLAATGADYGYTFGSGTRLTVV.

This sequence joins TRBV7-4 and TRBJ2-6; TCRdb calls TRBD1, which cannot be checked without DNA. This CDR3 has 17 amino acids. CDR1 and CDR2 from the germline V gene are SGHVT and SQSDAQ. This chain's CDR3 is CASSFSPGRSGANVLTF.

The CDR3 here is CASSSQGKDSPLHF. V is TRBV18 and J is TRBJ1-6; the TCRdb D gene call, TRBD1, has no DNA to confirm it. Germline CDR1 KGHSH, CDR2 LQKENI. This CDR3 is built from 14 residues.

By frequency, this clonotype registers medium-sized. The chain joins TRBV6-5 to TRBJ2-1; TCRdb's D call, TRBD2, is unchecked because there is no DNA. The CDR3 is made up of 17 amino acids. The germline V gene encodes CDR1 MNHEY and CDR2 SVGAGI. The CDR3 protein is CASSYTGTSGGVFEQFF.

This chain joins TRBV28 and TRBJ1-2; the D call from TCRdb, TRBD1, cannot be confirmed without DNA. Germline-derived CDR1 and CDR2 are MDHEN and SYDVKM. The length of the CDR3 is 12 residues. The CDR3 sequence is CASRPGRDGYTF.

CDR3 protein: CATSDSGQGRTGELFF. The chain joins TRBV24-1 to TRBJ2-2; TCRdb outputs TRBD1, but without DNA this stays unchecked. The CDR3 covers 16 residues. Germline assignment: CDR1 KGHDR and CDR2 SFDVKD.

This chain uses TRBV4-3 with TRBJ1-1. The CDR3 loop spans 14 amino acids. Per the germline V gene, CDR1 is LGHNA and CDR2 is YSLEER. The CDR3 loop reads CASSQDRFSAEAFF.

The chain couples TRBV19 to TRBJ2-1. This CDR3 has 15 amino acids. Germline CDR1 is LNHDA and CDR2 is SQIVND (reference sequence). CDR3 region: CASSIGGGSYNEQFF.

V is TRBV27 and J is TRBJ2-3; lacking DNA, the TRBD1 call made by TCRdb goes unchecked. The germline CDR1 and CDR2 sequences are MNHEY and SMNVEV (reference sequence). The CDR3 has 17 amino acids. The CDR3 protein is CASSTSGGGGHTDTQYF.

This chain connects TRBV20-1 to TRBJ1-5; TCRdb's D call of TRBD1 is untestable without DNA. The CDR3 is 14 residues long. In germline, CDR1 is DFQATT, CDR2 SNEGSKA (reference sequence). The CDR3 loop is CSARPDSSNQPQHF.

Considering frequency, this clonotype is medium-sized (0.01 to 0.1%). CDR3: CSARESTAYGYTF. V and J are TRBV20-1 and TRBJ1-2. Germline V lookup: CDR1 DFQATT, CDR2 SNEGSKA (reference sequence). The CDR3 has 13 amino acids.

The rearrangement uses TRBV5-1 and TRBJ1-2; TCRdb designates TRBD1, a call that cannot be tested without DNA. CDR1 is SGHRS, CDR2 YFSETQ, per germline. The CDR3 has 14 amino acids. The CDR3 sequence: CASSPVQGKDGYTF.